The T cell receptor (beta chain) described here comes from a study of spatial heterogeneity in lung cancer. Time point meaning: sample taken at primary tumor resection. Unsorted samples of tumor, nontumor lung or frozen PBMC had their whole RNA sequenced. TCRdb reprocessed the 5' RACE reads via MiXCR and lists one record per CDR3 protein. The data hold about 27,000 distinct CDR3 sequences, with 7% observed a single time. General study points: Blood carried ubiquitous expanded tumor TCRs more at resection than follow-up.

Many counts were recorded for this clonotype. Antigen unknown. The starting material was PBMCs, obtained at surgery. The receptor's source is a male donor with early-stage non-small cell lung cancer.

As DNA, the CDR3 is TGCAGTGCTCTCTCCATCTTGATCTTTAACTCGGGACTACGGGGCGAGCAGTACTTC. Protein product: CSALSILIFNSGLRGEQYF. V and J are TRBV20-1 and TRBJ2-7; 7 nucleotides align to TRBD2. Germline V CDR1 and CDR2: DFQATT, SNEGSKA (reference sequence). With V trimmed by 5 bases and J by 6 bases, 28 bases remained unmatched. The CDR3 sequence is 19 residues long.